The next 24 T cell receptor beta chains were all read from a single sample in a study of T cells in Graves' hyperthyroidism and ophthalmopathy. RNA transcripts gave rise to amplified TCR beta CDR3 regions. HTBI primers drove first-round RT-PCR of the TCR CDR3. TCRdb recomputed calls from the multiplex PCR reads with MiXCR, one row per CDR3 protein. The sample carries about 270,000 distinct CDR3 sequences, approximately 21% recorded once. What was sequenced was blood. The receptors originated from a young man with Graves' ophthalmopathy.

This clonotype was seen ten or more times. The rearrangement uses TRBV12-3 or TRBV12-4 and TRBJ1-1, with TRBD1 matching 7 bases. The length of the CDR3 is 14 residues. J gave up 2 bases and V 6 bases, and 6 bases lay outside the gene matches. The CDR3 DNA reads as TGTGCCAGCAGCCCTCGACAGGGTAACACTGAAGCTTTCTTT. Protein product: CASSPRQGNTEAFF.

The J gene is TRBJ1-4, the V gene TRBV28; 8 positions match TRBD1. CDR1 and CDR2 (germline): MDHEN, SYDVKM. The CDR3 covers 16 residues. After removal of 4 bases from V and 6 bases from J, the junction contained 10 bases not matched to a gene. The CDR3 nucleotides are TGTGCCAGCAGTTCAGGGACAGGTGCCACCCATGAAAAACTGTTTTTT. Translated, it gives CASSSGTGATHEKLFF.

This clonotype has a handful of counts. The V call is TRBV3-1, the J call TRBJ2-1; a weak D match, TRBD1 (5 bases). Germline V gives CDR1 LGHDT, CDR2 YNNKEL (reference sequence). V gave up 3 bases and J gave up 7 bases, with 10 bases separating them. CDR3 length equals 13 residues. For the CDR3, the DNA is TGTGCCAGCAGCCACCGACAGCCTAATGAGCAGTTCTTC. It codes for CASSHRQPNEQFF.

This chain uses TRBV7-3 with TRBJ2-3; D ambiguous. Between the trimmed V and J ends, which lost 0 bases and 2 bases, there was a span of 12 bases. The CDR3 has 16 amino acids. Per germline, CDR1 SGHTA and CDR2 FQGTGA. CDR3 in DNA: TGTGCCAGCAGCTTAACGAGTCTACGGTTCACAGATACGCAGTATTTT. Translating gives CASSLTSLRFTDTQYF.

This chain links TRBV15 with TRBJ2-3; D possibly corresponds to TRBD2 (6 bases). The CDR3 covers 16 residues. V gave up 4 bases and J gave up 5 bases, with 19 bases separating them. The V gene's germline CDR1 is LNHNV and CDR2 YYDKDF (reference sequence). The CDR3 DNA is TGTGCCACCAGCAAAAATCCGGGAGCAGGGCAAGATACGCAGTATTTT. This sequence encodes CATSKNPGAGQDTQYF. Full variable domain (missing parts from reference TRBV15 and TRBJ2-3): DAMVIQNPRYQVTQFGKPVTLSCSQTLNHNVMYWYQQKSSQAPKLLFHYYDKDFNNEADTPDNFQSRRPNTSFCFLDIRSPGLGDTAMYLCATSKNPGAGQDTQYFGPGTRLTVL.

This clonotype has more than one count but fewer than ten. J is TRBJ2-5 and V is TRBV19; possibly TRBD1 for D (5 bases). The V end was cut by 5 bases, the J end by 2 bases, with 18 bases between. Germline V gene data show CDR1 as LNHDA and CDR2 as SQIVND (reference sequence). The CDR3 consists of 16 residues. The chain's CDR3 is CASSGFGQSLQETQYF. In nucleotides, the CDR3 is TGTGCCAGTAGTGGCTTTGGACAATCCCTTCAAGAGACCCAGTACTTC. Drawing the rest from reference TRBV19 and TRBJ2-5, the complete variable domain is DGGITQSPKYLFRKEGQNVTLSCEQNLNHDAMYWYRQDPGQGLRLIYYSQIVNDFQKGDIAEGYSVSREKKESFPLTVTSAQKNPTAFYLCASSGFGQSLQETQYFGPGTRLLVL.

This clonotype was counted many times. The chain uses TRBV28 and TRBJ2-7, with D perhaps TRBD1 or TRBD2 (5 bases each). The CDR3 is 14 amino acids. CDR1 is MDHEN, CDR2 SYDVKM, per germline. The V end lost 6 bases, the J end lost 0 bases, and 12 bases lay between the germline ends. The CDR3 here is CASRGVASSYEQYF. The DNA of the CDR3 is TGTGCCAGCAGGGGGGTGGCGAGCTCCTACGAGCAGTACTTC. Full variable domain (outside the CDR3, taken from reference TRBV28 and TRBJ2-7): DVKVTQSSRYLVKRTGEKVFLECVQDMDHENMFWYRQDPGLGLRLIYFSYDVKMKEKGDIPEGYSVSREKKERFSLILESASTNQTSMYLCASRGVASSYEQYFGPGTRLTVT.

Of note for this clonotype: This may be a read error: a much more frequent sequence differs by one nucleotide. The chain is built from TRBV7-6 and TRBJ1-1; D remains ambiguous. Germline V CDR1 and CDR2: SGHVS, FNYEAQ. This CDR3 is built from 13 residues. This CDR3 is CASSLVTDTEALF. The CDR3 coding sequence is TGTGCCAGCAGCTTAGTCACAGACACTGAAGCTCTCTTT.

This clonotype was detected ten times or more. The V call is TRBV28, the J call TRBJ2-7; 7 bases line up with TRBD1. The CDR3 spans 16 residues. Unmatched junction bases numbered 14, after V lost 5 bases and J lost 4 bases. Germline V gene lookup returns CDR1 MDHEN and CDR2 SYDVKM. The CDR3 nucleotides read TGTGCCAGCAGTGCCCCCCGAGGGACAGATCGTTACGAGCAGTACTTC. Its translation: CASSAPRGTDRYEQYF. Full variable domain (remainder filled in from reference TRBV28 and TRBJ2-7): DVKVTQSSRYLVKRTGEKVFLECVQDMDHENMFWYRQDPGLGLRLIYFSYDVKMKEKGDIPEGYSVSREKKERFSLILESASTNQTSMYLCASSAPRGTDRYEQYFGPGTRLTVT.

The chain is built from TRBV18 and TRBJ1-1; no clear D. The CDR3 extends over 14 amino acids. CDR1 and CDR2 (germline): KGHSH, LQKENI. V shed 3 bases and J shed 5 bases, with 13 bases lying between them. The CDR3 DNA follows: TGTGCCAGCTCACCTGGTCGGGCGGGAACTGAAGCTTTCTTT. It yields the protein CASSPGRAGTEAFF.

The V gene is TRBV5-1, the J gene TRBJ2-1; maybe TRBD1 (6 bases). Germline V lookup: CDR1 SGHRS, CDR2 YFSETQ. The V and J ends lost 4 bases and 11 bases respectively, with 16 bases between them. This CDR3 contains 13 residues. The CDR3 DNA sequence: TGCGCCAGCAGCCCTGGGGGACACCCCAAGCAGTTCTTC. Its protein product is CASSPGGHPKQFF. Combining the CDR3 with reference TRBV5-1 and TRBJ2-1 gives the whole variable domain KAGVTQTPRYLIKTRGQQVTLSCSPISGHRSVSWYQQTPGQGLQFLFEYFSETQRNKGNFPGRFSGRQFSNSRSEMNVSTLELGDSALYLCASSPGGHPKQFFGPGTRLTVL.

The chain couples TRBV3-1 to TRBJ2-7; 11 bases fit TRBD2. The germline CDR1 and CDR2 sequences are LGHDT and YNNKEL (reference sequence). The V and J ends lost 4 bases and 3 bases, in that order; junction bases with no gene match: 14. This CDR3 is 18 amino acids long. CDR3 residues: CASSLSGLAVRNHYEQYF. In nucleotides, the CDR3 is TGTGCCAGCAGCCTTTCGGGACTAGCGGTGAGAAACCACTACGAGCAGTACTTC.

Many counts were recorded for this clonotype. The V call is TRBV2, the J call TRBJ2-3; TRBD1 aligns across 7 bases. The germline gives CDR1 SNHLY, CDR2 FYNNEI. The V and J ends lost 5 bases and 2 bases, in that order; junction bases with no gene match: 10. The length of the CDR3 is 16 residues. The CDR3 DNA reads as TGTGCCAGCAGTCATCAGGGGGTTGTCAACACAGATACGCAGTATTTT. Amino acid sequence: CASSHQGVVNTDTQYF.

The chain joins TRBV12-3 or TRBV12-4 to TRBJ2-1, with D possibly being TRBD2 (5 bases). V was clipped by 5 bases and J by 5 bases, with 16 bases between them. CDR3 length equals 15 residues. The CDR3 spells CASSATPGGNNEQFF. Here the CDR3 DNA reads TGTGCCAGCAGTGCGACCCCTGGAGGAAACAATGAGCAGTTCTTC.

CDR3 DNA sequence: TGTGCCAGCAGCCTAGGACAGGGTGCCCGTGGCACTGAAGCTTTCTTT. Amino acid sequence: CASSLGQGARGTEAFF. V is TRBV3-1 and J is TRBJ1-1; 8 bases agree with TRBD1. This CDR3 has 16 residues. Unmatched junction bases numbered 11, after V lost 4 bases and J lost 4 bases. Germline assignment: CDR1 LGHDT and CDR2 YNNKEL (reference sequence).

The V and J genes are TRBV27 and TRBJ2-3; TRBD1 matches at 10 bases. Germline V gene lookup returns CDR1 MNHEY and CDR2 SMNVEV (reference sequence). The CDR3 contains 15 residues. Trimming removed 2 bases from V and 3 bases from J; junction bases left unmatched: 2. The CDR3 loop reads CASSLLGQGTDTQYF. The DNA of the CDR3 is TGTGCCAGCAGTTTACTGGGACAGGGGACAGATACGCAGTATTTT.

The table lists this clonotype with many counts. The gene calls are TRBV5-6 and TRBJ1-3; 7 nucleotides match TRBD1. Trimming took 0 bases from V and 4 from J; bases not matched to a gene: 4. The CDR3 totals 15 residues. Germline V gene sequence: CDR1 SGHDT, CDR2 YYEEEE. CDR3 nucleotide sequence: TGTGCCAGCAGCTTGGGGACAGGACGAGGAAACACCATATATTTT. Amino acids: CASSLGTGRGNTIYF.

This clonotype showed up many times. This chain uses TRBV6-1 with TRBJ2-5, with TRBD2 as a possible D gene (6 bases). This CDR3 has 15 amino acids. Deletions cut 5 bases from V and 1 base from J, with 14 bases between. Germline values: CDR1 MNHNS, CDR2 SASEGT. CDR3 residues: CASSRTGLRQETQYF. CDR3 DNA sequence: TGTGCCAGCAGTAGGACGGGACTCCGCCAAGAGACCCAGTACTTC.

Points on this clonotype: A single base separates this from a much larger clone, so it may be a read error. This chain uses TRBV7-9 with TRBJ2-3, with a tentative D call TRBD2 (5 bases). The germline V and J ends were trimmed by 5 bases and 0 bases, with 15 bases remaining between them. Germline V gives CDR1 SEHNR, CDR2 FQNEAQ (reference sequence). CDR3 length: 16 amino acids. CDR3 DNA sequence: TGTGCCAGCAGCGCCAGACCGGGGAGAAGCACAGATACGCAGTATTTT. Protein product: CASSARPGRSTDTQYF.

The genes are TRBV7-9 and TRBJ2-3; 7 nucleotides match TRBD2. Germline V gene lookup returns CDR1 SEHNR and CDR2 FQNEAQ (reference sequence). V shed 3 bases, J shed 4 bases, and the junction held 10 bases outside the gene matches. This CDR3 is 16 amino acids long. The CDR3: CASSFSAGRTSDTQYF. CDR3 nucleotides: TGTGCCAGCAGCTTCTCAGCGGGAAGGACTTCAGATACGCAGTATTTT. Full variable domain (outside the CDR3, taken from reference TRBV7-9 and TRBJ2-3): DTGVSQNPRHKITKRGQNVTFRCDPISEHNRLYWYRQTLGQGPEFLTYFQNEAQLEKSRLLSDRFSAERPKGSFSTLEIQRTEQGDSAMYLCASSFSAGRTSDTQYFGPGTRLTVL.

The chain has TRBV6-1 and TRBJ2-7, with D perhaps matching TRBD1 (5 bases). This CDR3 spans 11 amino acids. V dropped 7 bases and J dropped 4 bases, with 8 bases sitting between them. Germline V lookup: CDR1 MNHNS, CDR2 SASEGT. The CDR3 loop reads CASIKGYEQYF. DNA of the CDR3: TGTGCCAGCATAAAGGGGTACGAGCAGTACTTC.

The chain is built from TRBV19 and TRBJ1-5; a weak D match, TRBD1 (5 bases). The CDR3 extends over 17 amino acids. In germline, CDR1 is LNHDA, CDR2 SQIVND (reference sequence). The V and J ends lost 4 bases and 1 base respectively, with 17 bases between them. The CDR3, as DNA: TGTGCCAGTAGTACCTCGGTGGGGCCGGGAAGCAATCAGCCCCAGCATTTT. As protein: CASSTSVGPGSNQPQHF.

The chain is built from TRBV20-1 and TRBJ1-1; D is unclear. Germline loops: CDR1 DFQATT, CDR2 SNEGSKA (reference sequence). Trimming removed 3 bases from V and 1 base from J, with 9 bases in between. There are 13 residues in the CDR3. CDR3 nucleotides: TGCAGTGCTAGGCGCCAGCCGAACACTGAAGCTTTCTTT. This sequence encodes CSARRQPNTEAFF.

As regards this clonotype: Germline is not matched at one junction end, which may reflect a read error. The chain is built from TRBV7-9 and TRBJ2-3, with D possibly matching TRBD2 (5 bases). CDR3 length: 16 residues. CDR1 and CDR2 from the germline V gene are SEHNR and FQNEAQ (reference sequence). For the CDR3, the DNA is TGTGCCGGCAGCCTCCGGAACCAGAGGACTACAGATACGCAGTATTTT. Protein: CAGSLRNQRTTDTQYF.